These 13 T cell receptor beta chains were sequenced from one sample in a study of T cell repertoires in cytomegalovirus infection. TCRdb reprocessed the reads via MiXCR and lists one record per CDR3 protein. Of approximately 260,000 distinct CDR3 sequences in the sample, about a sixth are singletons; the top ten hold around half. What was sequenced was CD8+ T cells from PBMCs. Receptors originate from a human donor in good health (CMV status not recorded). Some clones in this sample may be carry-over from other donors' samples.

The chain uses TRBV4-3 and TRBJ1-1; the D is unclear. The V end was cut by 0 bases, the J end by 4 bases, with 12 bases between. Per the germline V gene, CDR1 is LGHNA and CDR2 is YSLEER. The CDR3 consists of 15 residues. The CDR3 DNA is TGCGCCAGCAGCCAAGAGATAGTTACTGGCACTGAAGCTTTCTTT. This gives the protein CASSQEIVTGTEAFF.

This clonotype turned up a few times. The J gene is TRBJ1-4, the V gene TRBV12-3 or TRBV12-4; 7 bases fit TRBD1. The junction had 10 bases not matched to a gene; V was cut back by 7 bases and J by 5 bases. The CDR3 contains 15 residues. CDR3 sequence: CASTNGGQRNEKLFF. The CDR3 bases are TGTGCCAGCACCAACGGGGGACAGCGAAATGAAAAACTGTTTTTT.

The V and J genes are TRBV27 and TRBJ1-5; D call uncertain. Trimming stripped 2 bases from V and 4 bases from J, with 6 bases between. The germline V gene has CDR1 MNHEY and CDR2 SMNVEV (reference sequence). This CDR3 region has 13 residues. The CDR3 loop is CASSLQLNQPQHF. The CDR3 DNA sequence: TGTGCCAGCAGTTTACAATTGAATCAGCCCCAGCATTTT.

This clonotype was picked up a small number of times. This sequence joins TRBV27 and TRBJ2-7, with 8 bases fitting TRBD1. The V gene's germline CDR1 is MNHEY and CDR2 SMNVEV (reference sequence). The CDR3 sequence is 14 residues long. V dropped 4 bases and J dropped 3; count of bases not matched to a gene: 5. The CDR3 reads CASSSGQAIYEQYF. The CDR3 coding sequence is TGTGCCAGCAGTTCGGGACAGGCGATCTACGAGCAGTACTTC.

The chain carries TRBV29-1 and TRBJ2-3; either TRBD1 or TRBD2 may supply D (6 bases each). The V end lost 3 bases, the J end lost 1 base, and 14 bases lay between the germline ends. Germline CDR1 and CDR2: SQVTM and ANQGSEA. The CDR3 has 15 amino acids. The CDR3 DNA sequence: TGCAGCGTTGAGGTGGAGGGGGGACGCACAGATACGCAGTATTTT. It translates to CSVEVEGGRTDTQYF.

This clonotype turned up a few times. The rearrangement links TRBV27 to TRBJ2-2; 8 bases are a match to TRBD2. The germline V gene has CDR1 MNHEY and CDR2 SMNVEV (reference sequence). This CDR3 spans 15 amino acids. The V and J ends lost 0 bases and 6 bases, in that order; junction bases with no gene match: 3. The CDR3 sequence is CASSLSRGGSGELFF. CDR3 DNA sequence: TGTGCCAGCAGTTTATCCCGGGGGGGCTCCGGGGAGCTGTTTTTT.

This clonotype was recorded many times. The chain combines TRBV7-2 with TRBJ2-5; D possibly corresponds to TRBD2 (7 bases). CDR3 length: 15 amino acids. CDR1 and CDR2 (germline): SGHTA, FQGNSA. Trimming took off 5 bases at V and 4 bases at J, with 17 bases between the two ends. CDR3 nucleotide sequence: TGTGCCAGCAGCCAAGGGGAGGGGGGGCTAGAGACCCAGTACTTC. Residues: CASSQGEGGLETQYF.

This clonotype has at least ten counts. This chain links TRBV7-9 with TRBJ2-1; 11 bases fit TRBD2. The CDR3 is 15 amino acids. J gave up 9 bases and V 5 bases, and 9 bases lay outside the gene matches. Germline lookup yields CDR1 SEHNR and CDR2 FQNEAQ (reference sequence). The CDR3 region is CASSLSGGDGGEQFF. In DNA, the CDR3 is TGTGCCAGCAGCCTTAGCGGGGGGGACGGCGGTGAGCAGTTCTTC.

For the CDR3, the DNA is TGCGCCAGCAGCTGGACAGGGGGCAGGACTGAAGCTTTCTTT. This codes for CASSWTGGRTEAFF. This chain connects TRBV5-1 to TRBJ1-1; 11 bases are a match to TRBD1. The germline CDR1 and CDR2 sequences are SGHRS and YFSETQ. The V gene end was trimmed by 3 bases and the J gene end by 5 bases; junction bases not matched to a gene: 3. This CDR3 has 14 amino acids.

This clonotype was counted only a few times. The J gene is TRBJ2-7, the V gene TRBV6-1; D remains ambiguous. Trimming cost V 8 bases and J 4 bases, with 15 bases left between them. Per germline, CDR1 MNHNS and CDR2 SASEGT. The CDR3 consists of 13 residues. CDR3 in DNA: TGTGCCAGCCAAGGGCCAGGCAAATACGAGCAGTACTTC. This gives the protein CASQGPGKYEQYF.

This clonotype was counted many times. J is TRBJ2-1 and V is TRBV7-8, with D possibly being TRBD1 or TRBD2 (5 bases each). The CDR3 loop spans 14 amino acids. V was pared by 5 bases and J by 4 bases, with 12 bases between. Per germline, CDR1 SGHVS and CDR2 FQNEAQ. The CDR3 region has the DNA TGTGCCAGCAGCACCCGGGACGATTACAATGAGCAGTTCTTC. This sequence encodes CASSTRDDYNEQFF. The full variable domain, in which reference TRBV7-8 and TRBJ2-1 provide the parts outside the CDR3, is GAGVSQSPRYKVAKRGQDVALRCDPISGHVSLFWYQQALGQGPEFLTYFQNEAQLDKSGLPSDRFFAERPEGSVSTLKIQRTQQEDSAVYLCASSTRDDYNEQFFGPGTRLTVL.

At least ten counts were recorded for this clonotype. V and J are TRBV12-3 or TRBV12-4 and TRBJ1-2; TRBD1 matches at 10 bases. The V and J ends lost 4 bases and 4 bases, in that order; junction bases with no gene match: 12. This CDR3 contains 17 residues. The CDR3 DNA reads TGTGCCAGCAGTTCCCGGGACAGGGGATTATATTCCTATGGCTACACCTTC. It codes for CASSSRDRGLYSYGYTF.

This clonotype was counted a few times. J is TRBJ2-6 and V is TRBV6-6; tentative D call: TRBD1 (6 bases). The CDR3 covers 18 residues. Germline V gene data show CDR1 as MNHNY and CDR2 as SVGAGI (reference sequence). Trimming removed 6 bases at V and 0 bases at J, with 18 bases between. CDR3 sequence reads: CASSPFGQTISGANVLTF. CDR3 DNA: TGTGCCAGCAGCCCGTTTGGACAGACCATCTCTGGGGCCAACGTCCTGACTTTC.